A selection of T cell receptor beta chains follows, all from one sample in a study of shared clonotypes between healthy human individuals. Measured with immunoSEQ multiplex PCR; TCRdb has only the in-frame clones, and not every one. The profile shows about 650,000 clones, around 95% of them singletons. The sample comprised naive CD8+ T cells sorted from blood. Source of these receptors: a woman between 25 and 40 years old in good health. Both conserved end residues are part of each CDR3. A D gene is named only where the DNA matches it firmly. For some rows the clone size is stated as once, few or many, or as a class when expanded; others skip it.

D | length | J | V | size | DNA | CDR3
TRBD1 | 17 | TRBJ2-7 | TRBV27 | - | TGTGCCAGCAGTTTTCAACCCCCGGACAGGGGATTATACGAGCAGTACTTC | CASSFQPPDRGLYEQYF
- | 14 | TRBJ2-6 | TRBV30 | once | TGTGCCTGGAGTTCTGGCTCTGGGGCCAACGTCCTGACTTTC | CAWSSGSGANVLTF
TRBD1 | 14 | TRBJ2-7 | TRBV19 | - | TGTGCCAGTAGTAGAGGGACAGGCTCCTACGAGCAGTACTTC | CASSRGTGSYEQYF
TRBD2 | 14 | TRBJ2-7 | TRBV4-1 | - | TGCGCCAGCAGCCAGGGGGGGAGCCCCTACGAGCAGTACTTC | CASSQGGSPYEQYF
- | 11 | TRBJ1-1 | TRBV4-2 | few | TGTGCCAGCGGCCCTAACACTGAAGCTTTCTTT | CASGPNTEAFF
- | 16 | TRBJ2-7 | TRBV2 | - | TGTGCCAGCGTAGCTAGCCGAAAATTTGAGGCCTACGAGCAGTACTTC | CASVASRKFEAYEQYF
- | 14 | TRBJ2-7 | TRBV6-5 | - | TGTGCCAGCAGTTACGGCAGGGGAAACTACGAGCAGTACTTC | CASSYGRGNYEQYF
- | 13 | TRBJ1-4 | TRBV4-1 | - | TGCGCCAGCAGCCTCAGGATTAATGAAAAACTGTTTTTT | CASSLRINEKLFF
- | 12 | TRBJ2-7 | TRBV19 | - | TGTGCCAGTGGGAGAGGGGACTACGAGCAGTACTTC | CASGRGDYEQYF
- | 14 | TRBJ2-3 | TRBV10-1 | - | TGCGCCAGCAGTGCAACTAGGGACACAGATACGCAGTATTTT | CASSATRDTDTQYF